This T cell receptor beta chain came from a study of regulatory T cells in long-lasting Graves disease. Time point given: newly diagnosed GD, antithyroid drugs for less than 3 months. PBMC RNA served as the TCR library source. Germline CDR1 SNHLY, CDR2 FYNNEI. The CDR3 totals 16 residues. V lost 4 bases to trimming and J lost 4 bases; unmatched junction nucleotides: 4. Sequencing libraries for TCR beta were prepared with iRepertoire HTBI primers and Arm-PCR of CDR3 regions. A single record per CDR3 protein comes from TCRdb applying MiXCR to the multiplex PCR reads. Counted here are roughly 360,000 distinct CDR3 sequences, about an eighth occurring once; the ten biggest clones make up 18%. This sample was shared with a second study, whose subject was T cells in Graves' hyperthyroidism and ophthalmopathy.

The chain has TRBV2 and TRBJ2-3; 14 bases are shared with TRBD2. This material consisted of peripheral blood mononuclear cells (PBMCs), taken at new diagnosis, from a patient treated with antithyroid drugs. This TCR derives from a woman in her late teens or twenties with Graves disease. The CDR3: CASSAPGLAGADTQYF. Written as DNA, the CDR3 is TGTGCCAGCAGTGCTCCGGGACTAGCGGGAGCAGATACGCAGTATTTT.